One and the same sample provided the 31 T cell receptor beta chains below, sequenced in a study of identifying expanded T cells in peripheral blood. Here immunoSEQ multiplex PCR was the method, and the copy in TCRdb shows in-frame clones only, minus some. The sample records around 120,000 clones, roughly 82% being singletons. Sequenced input: blood. These receptor sequences come from a person aged 18 to 70 in good health.

About this clone itself: This could be a read error, since a much larger clone is one nucleotide away. The V gene is TRBV11-2, the J gene TRBJ1-1; unclear D gene. This CDR3 spans 11 amino acids. V lost 6 bases and J lost 3, with 5 bases in between. Germline V CDR1 and CDR2: SGHAT, FQNNGV. This chain's CDR3 is CASRGYTEAFF. CDR3 DNA: TGTGCCAGCAGAGGATACACTGAAGCTTTCTTT.

The chain carries TRBV2 and TRBJ2-5, with 7 bases matching TRBD2. CDR1 and CDR2 from the germline V gene are SNHLY and FYNNEI. The CDR3 sequence is 15 residues long. J gave up 4 bases and V 7 bases, and 12 bases lay outside the gene matches. For the CDR3, the DNA is TGTGCCAGCACCAAACGGCTAGCGGCGATAGAGACCCAGTACTTC. Translating gives CASTKRLAAIETQYF.

This chain links TRBV5-4 with TRBJ2-3; D might be TRBD2 (6 bases). The length of the CDR3 is 16 residues. Trimming stripped 2 bases from V and 0 bases from J, with 13 bases between. The germline V gene has CDR1 SGHNT and CDR2 YYREEE (reference sequence). This chain's CDR3 is CASSLGGASSTDTQYF. The CDR3 nucleotides read TGTGCCAGCAGCTTAGGCGGGGCCTCTAGCACAGATACGCAGTATTTT. Using reference TRBV5-4 and TRBJ2-3 for the parts outside the CDR3, the full variable domain is ETGVTQSPTHLIKTRGQQVTLRCSSQSGHNTVSWYQQALGQGPQFIFQYYREEENGRGNFPPRFSGLQFPNYSSELNVNALELDDSALYLCASSLGGASSTDTQYFGPGTRLTVL.

The V call is TRBV19, the J call TRBJ1-5; D not resolved. The ends were cut back, 3 bases at V and 6 bases at J, with 15 bases in the middle. The CDR3 loop spans 15 amino acids. Looked up from germline, CDR1 is LNHDA and CDR2 is SQIVND (reference sequence). Written as DNA, the CDR3 is TGTGCCAGTAGTATCTCGGACCGACGGGGTCAGCCCCAGCATTTT. This codes for CASSISDRRGQPQHF.

This clone has just a few counts. The chain combines TRBV7-7 with TRBJ2-2; unclear D gene. V lost 3 bases to trimming and J lost 0 bases, with 8 bases between them. The CDR3 is made up of 15 amino acids. CDR1 SSHAT and CDR2 FNYEAQ come from the germline V gene (reference sequence). In nucleotides, the CDR3 is TGTGCCAGCAGCTTCGACGGCGCGAACACCGGGGAGCTGTTTTTT. Its translation is CASSFDGANTGELFF.

This clone was detected only a few times. CDR3 loop: CASSQDNRGSTEAFF. CDR3 coding DNA: TGCGCCAGCAGCCAAGACAACAGGGGGAGCACTGAAGCTTTCTTT. The J gene is TRBJ1-1, the V gene TRBV4-3; 8 bases align to TRBD1. The CDR3 runs to 15 residues. V lost 0 bases, J lost 4 bases, and 4 bases stayed unmatched. CDR1 and CDR2 from the germline V gene are LGHNA and YSLEER.

The chain couples TRBV2 to TRBJ1-1, with D tentatively TRBD1 (5 bases). V gave up 6 bases and J gave up 2 bases, with 10 bases separating them. Germline V gene sequence: CDR1 SNHLY, CDR2 FYNNEI. The length of the CDR3 is 13 residues. The CDR3 sequence is CASRGTFNTEAFF. Here the CDR3 DNA reads TGTGCCAGCAGGGGGACGTTTAACACTGAAGCTTTCTTT.

J is TRBJ1-2 and V is TRBV14, with 9 bases matching TRBD1. This CDR3 contains 16 residues. V was pared by 4 bases and J by 6 bases, with 12 bases of the junction left unmatched. The germline CDR1 and CDR2 sequences are SGHDN and FVKESK. CDR3 sequence reads: CASSPGQGYGFNGYTF. The CDR3 DNA sequence: TGTGCCAGCAGCCCGGGACAGGGTTATGGGTTTAATGGCTACACCTTC.

The rearrangement links TRBV9 to TRBJ2-1; D remains unclear. Trimming cost V 4 bases and J 5 bases, with 19 bases left between them. Germline V gene sequence: CDR1 SGDLS, CDR2 YYNGEE. The length of the CDR3 is 16 residues. CDR3 amino acids: CASSIHLGPPNNEQFF. The DNA for the CDR3 is TGTGCCAGCAGCATTCACCTCGGCCCTCCAAACAATGAGCAGTTCTTC.

The chain carries TRBV4-3 and TRBJ1-6, with no clear D. Germline CDR1 LGHNA, CDR2 YSLEER. The ends were cut back, 0 bases at V and 3 bases at J, with 9 bases in the middle. The CDR3 length is 16 residues. The CDR3 loop is CASSQDTSLYNSPLHF. The CDR3, as DNA: TGCGCCAGCAGCCAAGATACCAGCCTCTATAATTCACCCCTCCACTTT.

This chain connects TRBV11-2 to TRBJ2-7; TRBD1 aligns across 7 bases. With 6 bases clipped from V and 9 bases from J, the junction kept 8 bases outside the gene matches. This CDR3 region has 12 residues. Germline V gene sequence: CDR1 SGHAT, CDR2 FQNNGV. CDR3 loop: CASSLTGVRQYF. For the CDR3, the DNA is TGTGCCAGCAGTTTAACAGGGGTAAGGCAGTACTTC.

The gene calls are TRBV27 and TRBJ2-7, with D possibly TRBD2 on 5 matching bases. Per germline, CDR1 MNHEY and CDR2 SMNVEV (reference sequence). Trimming took 8 bases from V and 1 from J, leaving 21 bases between them. CDR3 length: 16 residues. The chain's CDR3 is CASRPARGWHSYEQYF. The CDR3 region has the DNA TGTGCCAGCCGCCCCGCGAGAGGGTGGCATTCCTACGAGCAGTACTTC.

The chain couples TRBV20-1 to TRBJ1-1; no reliable D call. Germline V lookup: CDR1 DFQATT, CDR2 SNEGSKA (reference sequence). The length of the CDR3 is 11 residues. The V and J ends lost 6 bases and 2 bases respectively, with 7 bases between them. CDR3 DNA sequence: TGCAGTGCCCCGGCCAACACTGAAGCTTTCTTT. As protein: CSAPANTEAFF.

The chain joins TRBV30 to TRBJ2-5; the match to TRBD2 covers 12 bases. Germline CDR1 and CDR2: GTSNPN and SVGIG (reference sequence). The CDR3 runs 14 residues. The V segment lost 1 base and the J segment 9 bases; nucleotides outside the gene matches: 6. The CDR3 protein is CAWSGLAGVGAQYF. The CDR3 bases are TGTGCCTGGAGTGGACTAGCGGGGGTCGGGGCCCAGTACTTC.

This chain connects TRBV7-3 to TRBJ2-1, with 7 bases fitting TRBD2. The CDR3 consists of 12 residues. Unmatched junction bases numbered 3, after V lost 8 bases and J lost 5 bases. Germline values: CDR1 SGHTA, CDR2 FQGTGA. CDR3 DNA sequence: TGTGCCAGCGGACTAGTAGACAATGAGCAGTTCTTC. Its translation is CASGLVDNEQFF.

The chain joins TRBV7-8 to TRBJ2-1, with 7 bases lining up with TRBD1. Germline assignment: CDR1 SGHVS and CDR2 FQNEAQ. The CDR3 spans 13 residues. Trimming at V came to 4 bases and at J to 3 bases, leaving 0 bases not matched to a gene. The CDR3 DNA reads as TGTGCCAGCAGCTGGGACAGCTACAATGAGCAGTTCTTC. The encoded protein is CASSWDSYNEQFF.

V is TRBV11-2 and J is TRBJ1-1; no reliable D call. CDR3 size: 16 residues. V lost 1 base to trimming and J lost 7 bases, with 19 bases between them. CDR1 SGHAT and CDR2 FQNNGV come from the germline V gene. The CDR3 loop reads CASSLGAASLFGEAFF. The CDR3 region has the DNA TGTGCCAGCAGCTTAGGGGCAGCTTCCCTTTTTGGTGAAGCTTTCTTT.

CDR3 amino acids: CASTPGGTGELFF. CDR3 bases: TGTGCCAGCACCCCCGGTGGGACCGGGGAGCTGTTTTTT. The chain employs TRBV9 and TRBJ2-2; no firm D call. CDR3 length: 13 residues. With 6 bases removed from V and 5 bases from J, the gap between germline ends came to 11 bases. Germline loops: CDR1 SGDLS, CDR2 YYNGEE. The full variable domain, rest sourced from reference TRBV9 and TRBJ2-2, is DSGVTQTPKHLITATGQRVTLRCSPRSGDLSVYWYQQSLDQGLQFLIQYYNGEERAKGNILERFSAQQFPDLHSELNLSSLELGDSALYFCASTPGGTGELFFGEGSRLTVL.

This chain uses TRBV10-1 with TRBJ1-1; no clear D. The CDR3 covers 12 residues. Deletions cut 4 bases from V and 9 bases from J, with 12 bases between. CDR1 is WNHNN and CDR2 is SYGVQD in the germline V gene (reference sequence). This chain's CDR3 is CASSVAGFQAFF. CDR3 coding DNA: TGCGCCAGCAGTGTCGCGGGATTTCAAGCTTTCTTT.

This clone was seen only once. CDR3 DNA sequence: TGTGCCAGCAGCTTAAGGGGGACTGAAGCTTTCTTT. This gives the protein CASSLRGTEAFF. The V call is TRBV7-2, the J call TRBJ1-1; possibly TRBD1 for D (6 bases). The V end was cut by 2 bases, the J end by 5 bases, with 6 bases between. This CDR3 has 12 residues. Germline V CDR1 and CDR2: SGHTA, FQGNSA.

This sequence joins TRBV19 and TRBJ1-1, with 8 positions matching TRBD1. The CDR3 is 13 residues long. Germline values: CDR1 LNHDA, CDR2 SQIVND (reference sequence). Trimming took 6 bases from V and 8 from J; bases not matched to a gene: 8. DNA of the CDR3: TGTGCCAGTAGAAAGGACAGGGAACGAGAAGCTTTCTTT. This translates into CASRKDREREAFF. The full variable domain, rest sourced from reference TRBV19 and TRBJ1-1, is DGGITQSPKYLFRKEGQNVTLSCEQNLNHDAMYWYRQDPGQGLRLIYYSQIVNDFQKGDIAEGYSVSREKKESFPLTVTSAQKNPTAFYLCASRKDREREAFFGQGTRLTVV.

V gene TRBV19 combines with J gene TRBJ2-1, with a weak D call TRBD2 (6 bases). CDR1 and CDR2 (germline): LNHDA, SQIVND (reference sequence). V dropped 7 bases and J dropped 0 bases, with 10 bases sitting between them. The length of the CDR3 is 14 residues. For the CDR3, the DNA is TGTGCCAGTAAGGAGGGTAGCTCCTACAATGAGCAGTTCTTC. Amino acid sequence: CASKEGSSYNEQFF.

This sequence joins TRBV7-2 and TRBJ1-5; D gene unclear. This CDR3 is 12 amino acids long. Trimming left V 3 bases short and J 7 bases short, with 7 bases between. The germline V gene has CDR1 SGHTA and CDR2 FQGNSA. The CDR3 region is CASSFRGQPQHF. CDR3 bases: TGTGCCAGCAGCTTTAGAGGCCAGCCCCAGCATTTT.

This chain joins TRBV9 and TRBJ1-6; D is perhaps TRBD1 (6 bases). V lost 6 bases and J 7 bases, leaving 14 bases between the germline ends. Germline CDR1 is SGDLS and CDR2 is YYNGEE. The CDR3 extends over 14 amino acids. The CDR3 protein is CASTSGQLNSPLHF. CDR3 coding DNA: TGTGCCAGCACCTCTGGACAGTTAAATTCACCCCTCCACTTT.

A note on this clone: The germline gene is not matched at one end of the junction; a read error may be the cause. The chain's CDR3 is CASSESRSAGRGNEQFF. CDR3 nucleotide sequence: TGCGCCAGCAGCGAGTCCAGGTCGGCGGGGCGGGGCAATGAGCAGTTCTTC. This chain links TRBV10-1 with TRBJ2-1; tentative D call: TRBD2 (6 bases). This CDR3 has 17 amino acids. Germline V gives CDR1 WNHNN, CDR2 SYGVQD (reference sequence).

In this sample, this clone turned up once. The rearrangement links TRBV7-2 to TRBJ1-2; no definite D call. The CDR3 covers 13 residues. V lost 8 bases, J lost 2 bases, and 12 bases lay in between. Germline values: CDR1 SGHTA, CDR2 FQGNSA. The CDR3 here is CASAGQLNYGYTF. CDR3 nucleotides: TGTGCCAGCGCCGGGCAGCTCAACTATGGCTACACCTTC.

The V call is TRBV2, the J call TRBJ2-7, with 8 bases matching TRBD1. The junction had 4 bases not matched to a gene; V was cut back by 7 bases and J by 5 bases. CDR1 is SNHLY, CDR2 FYNNEI, per germline. This CDR3 comprises 12 residues. The CDR3 coding sequence is TGTGCCAGCAAGCAGGGGGCGGACGAGCAGTACTTC. Encoded protein: CASKQGADEQYF.

The chain joins TRBV4-3 to TRBJ2-1; D may match TRBD1 or TRBD2 (6 bases each). CDR1 is LGHNA, CDR2 YSLEER, per germline. Trimming cost V 0 bases and J 6 bases, with 9 bases left between them. This CDR3 is 14 amino acids long. CDR3 residues: CASSQERGRNEQFF. The CDR3 region has the DNA TGCGCCAGCAGCCAAGAACGGGGGCGCAATGAGCAGTTCTTC.

The V call is TRBV7-2, the J call TRBJ2-3, with D perhaps TRBD2 (5 bases). CDR1 and CDR2 (germline): SGHTA, FQGNSA. V dropped 1 base and J dropped 1 base, with 15 bases sitting between them. This CDR3 spans 17 amino acids. For the CDR3, the DNA is TGTGCCAGCAGCTTAGTGGGAGTCGGGCCTCGCACAGATACGCAGTATTTT. Translating gives CASSLVGVGPRTDTQYF.

This clone came up a few times. The chain has TRBV13 and TRBJ2-1; 13 bases agree with TRBD2. The germline V gene encodes CDR1 PRHDT and CDR2 FYEKMQ (reference sequence). This CDR3 has 18 amino acids. J was trimmed by 7 bases and V by 5 bases; bases with no gene match: 14. The CDR3 DNA reads as TGTGCCAGCAGCCTGACGGGACTAGCGGGGACAATGGGGAATGAGCAGTTCTTC. This codes for CASSLTGLAGTMGNEQFF.

The chain combines TRBV18 with TRBJ2-7; the D is unclear. Germline CDR1 KGHSH, CDR2 LQKENI. V was clipped by 3 bases and J by 4 bases, with 10 bases between them. The CDR3 sequence is 13 residues long. Here the CDR3 DNA reads TGTGCCAGCTCACCCCGGAACTCTTACGAGCAGTACTTC. As protein: CASSPRNSYEQYF.